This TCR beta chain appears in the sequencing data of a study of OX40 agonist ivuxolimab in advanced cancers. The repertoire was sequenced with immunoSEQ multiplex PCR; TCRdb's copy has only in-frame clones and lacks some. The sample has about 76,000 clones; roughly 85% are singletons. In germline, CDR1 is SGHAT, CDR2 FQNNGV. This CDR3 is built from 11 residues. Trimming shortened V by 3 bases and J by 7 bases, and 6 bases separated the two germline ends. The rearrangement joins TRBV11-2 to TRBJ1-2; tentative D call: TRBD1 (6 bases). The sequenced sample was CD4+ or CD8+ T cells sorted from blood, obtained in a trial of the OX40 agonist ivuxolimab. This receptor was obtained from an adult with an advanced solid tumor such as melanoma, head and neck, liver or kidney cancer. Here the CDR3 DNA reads TGTGCCAGCAGCTTCAGGGGTGGCTACACCTTC. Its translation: CASSFRGGYTF.